This entry lists 22 T cell receptor beta chains sequenced from one sample in a study of blood T cell repertoires in COVID-19. Profiling relied on immunoSEQ multiplex PCR, and the TCRdb table lists in-frame clones only, not all of them. Of about 430,000 clones listed, over 75% are singletons. The sequencing input was PBMCs or T cells enriched from blood (not recorded which). The receptors stem from a woman aged 18-29 years who had been exposed to COVID-19.

This clone is a singleton in its sample. The chain links TRBV4-1 to TRBJ2-1; D remains ambiguous. Germline loops: CDR1 MGHRA, CDR2 YSYEKL. Trimming shortened V by 0 bases and J by 7 bases, and 7 bases separated the two germline ends. The CDR3 contains 13 residues. The CDR3 DNA reads TGCGCCAGCAGCCAAGATGGAGCGAATGAGCAGTTCTTC. It codes for CASSQDGANEQFF.

CDR3 DNA sequence: TGTGCCAGCAGCGTAGCCCCCGCCGAGGCGTATAATTCACCCCTCCACTTT. The encoded protein is CASSVAPAEAYNSPLHF. The rearrangement links TRBV9 to TRBJ1-6, with unresolved D. Trimming pared 0 bases from V and 4 bases from J, leaving 14 bases between. Germline assignment: CDR1 SGDLS and CDR2 YYNGEE. This CDR3 contains 17 residues. Looking up the rest from reference TRBV9 and TRBJ1-6 gives the full variable domain: DSGVTQTPKHLITATGQRVTLRCSPRSGDLSVYWYQQSLDQGLQFLIQYYNGEERAKGNILERFSAQQFPDLHSELNLSSLELGDSALYFCASSVAPAEAYNSPLHFGNGTRLTVT.

For the CDR3, the DNA is TGTGCCAGCAGCTTAGCGATGGCAGGGGCTAATGAAAAACTGTTTTTT. Amino acid sequence: CASSLAMAGANEKLFF. This chain connects TRBV7-6 to TRBJ1-4, with D maybe TRBD1 (6 bases). The CDR3 contains 16 residues. The germline gives CDR1 SGHVS, CDR2 FNYEAQ. Trimming took 0 bases from V and 3 from J, leaving 11 bases between them.

This chain connects TRBV5-4 to TRBJ2-7; 7 nucleotides align to TRBD1. Per the germline V gene, CDR1 is SGHNT and CDR2 is YYREEE (reference sequence). The CDR3 has 14 residues. The junction had 6 bases not matched to a gene; V was cut back by 4 bases and J by 2 bases. For the CDR3, the DNA is TGTGCCAGCAGCGTACGACAGGGAGCCTACGAGCAGTACTTC. This sequence encodes CASSVRQGAYEQYF.

CDR3 sequence (DNA): TGTGCCAGCAGTACGGGACTAGCGGACGAGCAGTACTTC. It encodes CASSTGLADEQYF. J is TRBJ2-7 and V is TRBV6-5; 11 bases match TRBD2. Germline-derived CDR1 and CDR2 are MNHEY and SVGAGI. The CDR3 has 13 residues. Germline trimming cut 5 bases from V and 5 bases from J; bases unmatched to any gene: 2.

This clone was found a few times. As DNA, the CDR3 is TGTGCCAGCTCTACGGTTCGCGCGGAGCTTTCCTACGAGCAGTACTTC. Encoded protein: CASSTVRAELSYEQYF. The chain links TRBV4-2 to TRBJ2-7; D ambiguous. CDR1 and CDR2 from the germline V gene are LGHNA and YNFKEQ. The germline V and J ends were trimmed by 8 bases and 1 base, with 21 bases remaining between them. The CDR3 is made up of 16 amino acids.

This clone showed up just once. The CDR3 is CASEALVTDTQYF. The CDR3, as DNA: TGTGCCAGCGAGGCGCTAGTCACAGATACGCAGTATTTT. V is TRBV5-6 and J is TRBJ2-3; D unresolved. The germline V and J ends were trimmed by 7 bases and 2 bases, with 11 bases remaining between them. Per germline, CDR1 SGHDT and CDR2 YYEEEE. The CDR3 extends over 13 amino acids. Together with reference TRBV5-6 and TRBJ2-3, the CDR3 gives the full variable domain: DAGVTQSPTHLIKTRGQQVTLRCSPKSGHDTVSWYQQALGQGPQFIFQYYEEEERQRGNFPDRFSGHQFPNYSSELNVNALLLGDSALYLCASEALVTDTQYFGPGTRLTVL.

The gene calls are TRBV6-2 or TRBV6-3 and TRBJ1-5; TRBD1 matches 7 bases. V was pared by 6 bases and J by 2 bases, with 10 bases of the junction left unmatched. CDR3 length: 16 residues. CDR1 and CDR2 from the germline V gene are MNHEY and SVGEGT. This chain's CDR3 is CASSPPGTAGNQPQHF. CDR3 bases: TGTGCCAGCAGCCCCCCGGGGACAGCCGGCAATCAGCCCCAGCATTTT.

This chain joins TRBV9 and TRBJ2-2, with a tentative D call TRBD1 (6 bases). Trimming took off 0 bases at V and 2 bases at J, with 14 bases between the two ends. This CDR3 spans 17 amino acids. Per the germline V gene, CDR1 is SGDLS and CDR2 is YYNGEE. CDR3 nucleotide sequence: TGTGCCAGCAGCGTAGCCGTGACAGGTGGAAACACCGGGGAGCTGTTTTTT. Protein: CASSVAVTGGNTGELFF. Variable domain in full (rest from reference TRBV9 and TRBJ2-2): DSGVTQTPKHLITATGQRVTLRCSPRSGDLSVYWYQQSLDQGLQFLIQYYNGEERAKGNILERFSAQQFPDLHSELNLSSLELGDSALYFCASSVAVTGGNTGELFFGEGSRLTVL.

The chain uses TRBV9 and TRBJ2-3, with a possible D match to TRBD2 (5 bases). Trimming removed 4 bases from V and 2 bases from J, with 14 bases in between. The CDR3 runs 15 residues. Germline lookup yields CDR1 SGDLS and CDR2 YYNGEE. DNA for the CDR3: TGTGCCAGCAGCCCATACGGACTGATCACAGATACGCAGTATTTT. Its protein is CASSPYGLITDTQYF.

This rearrangement joins TRBV4-1 to TRBJ1-2, with D possibly being TRBD1 (6 bases). Trimming took 5 bases from V and 6 from J, leaving 25 bases between them. The CDR3 is made up of 17 amino acids. Germline V gene lookup returns CDR1 MGHRA and CDR2 YSYEKL. The CDR3 DNA reads TGCGCCAGCAGCTGGGATCGGGACAATAAAGGGGATAATGGCTACACCTTC. It translates to CASSWDRDNKGDNGYTF.

The gene calls are TRBV27 and TRBJ1-2; D is ambiguous. V was pared by 6 bases and J by 4 bases, with 12 bases between. The germline V gene encodes CDR1 MNHEY and CDR2 SMNVEV (reference sequence). This CDR3 is built from 13 residues. The CDR3 spells CASRDGAGYGYTF. CDR3 coding DNA: TGTGCCAGCAGGGATGGAGCGGGCTATGGCTACACCTTC.

V gene TRBV7-6 combines with J gene TRBJ2-1; 12 positions match TRBD2. CDR3 length equals 15 residues. The trim removed 5 bases at V and 5 bases at J, leaving 4 bases unmatched. Germline V gene sequence: CDR1 SGHVS, CDR2 FNYEAQ. CDR3 sequence: CASSPRTSGNNEQFF. For the CDR3, the DNA is TGTGCCAGCAGCCCGCGGACTAGCGGGAACAATGAGCAGTTCTTC.

This rearrangement joins TRBV27 to TRBJ2-7; possibly TRBD2 for D (5 bases). The germline V and J ends were trimmed by 2 bases and 4 bases, with 12 bases remaining between them. The CDR3 consists of 14 residues. The germline CDR1 and CDR2 sequences are MNHEY and SMNVEV (reference sequence). The DNA for the CDR3 is TGTGCCAGCAGTTTAGGGAGCCCCAGATACGAGCAGTACTTC. Its protein is CASSLGSPRYEQYF.

V gene TRBV11-1 combines with J gene TRBJ2-1, with 8 nucleotides matching TRBD2. This CDR3 is built from 15 residues. J gave up 9 bases and V 1 base, and 8 bases lay outside the gene matches. The germline V gene has CDR1 SGHAT and CDR2 FQDESV (reference sequence). The CDR3 reads CASSLGTSNGIEQFF. The CDR3 region has the DNA TGTGCCAGCAGCTTAGGGACTAGCAACGGTATTGAGCAGTTCTTC.

The sample holds one count of this clone. The chain employs TRBV2 and TRBJ1-5; no reliable D call. From germline, CDR1 is SNHLY and CDR2 FYNNEI. The CDR3 extends over 16 amino acids. The V end lost 6 bases, the J end lost 2 bases, and 17 bases lay between the germline ends. The CDR3 coding sequence is TGTGCCAGCAGCACGCTAGGTGGGTGGGGCAATCAGCCCCAGCATTTT. Its protein product is CASSTLGGWGNQPQHF.

Comments on this clone: Sequence at one end of the junction differs from germline and may be a read error. The rearrangement uses TRBV7-8 and TRBJ2-5; D may be TRBD1 (6 bases). Germline-derived CDR1 and CDR2 are SGHVS and FQNEAQ. The CDR3 consists of 14 residues. CDR3 in DNA: TGTGCCAGCAGCTTGCTCCTGGGGACACCTGTTGGGGACTTC. Protein: CASSLLLGTPVGDF.

The chain couples TRBV28 to TRBJ1-5; tentatively, D is TRBD1 (5 bases). CDR3 size: 16 residues. Germline-derived CDR1 and CDR2 are MDHEN and SYDVKM. V lost 4 bases, J lost 0 bases, and 13 bases lay in between. CDR3 bases: TGTGCCAGCAGTTCCCCGGGGGGGAGTAGCAATCAGCCCCAGCATTTT. Translation: CASSSPGGSSNQPQHF.

The chain is built from TRBV15 and TRBJ1-1, with D hard to call. The CDR3 is made up of 14 amino acids. The germline gives CDR1 LNHNV, CDR2 YYDKDF (reference sequence). The V end lost 1 base, the J end lost 0 bases, and 6 bases lay between the germline ends. CDR3 sequence reads: CATSRATMNTEAFF. CDR3 in DNA: TGTGCCACCAGCAGAGCAACTATGAACACTGAAGCTTTCTTT.

The DNA of the CDR3 is TGCAGTGCTAGTATCGGTCTATACCCCCACGAGCAGTACTTC. It translates to CSASIGLYPHEQYF. V is TRBV20-1 and J is TRBJ2-7; D not resolved. CDR3 length equals 14 residues. V dropped 3 bases and J dropped 5 bases, with 17 bases sitting between them. Germline V gene data show CDR1 as DFQATT and CDR2 as SNEGSKA (reference sequence).

CDR3 in amino acids: CATSDFQGQETQYF. The CDR3 bases are TGTGCCACCAGTGATTTTCAGGGACAAGAGACCCAGTACTTC. The J gene is TRBJ2-5, the V gene TRBV24-1; possible D gene TRBD1, 5 bases. Germline V gene lookup returns CDR1 KGHDR and CDR2 SFDVKD. The length of the CDR3 is 14 residues. V lost 1 base and J 2 bases, leaving 7 bases between the germline ends.

The V call is TRBV5-6, the J call TRBJ1-1; 8 nucleotides align to TRBD1. V shed 5 bases and J 1 base; nucleotides not matched to a gene: 4. Germline-derived CDR1 and CDR2 are SGHDT and YYEEEE. The CDR3 extends over 14 amino acids. The DNA for the CDR3 is TGTGCCAGCAGTTCTACAGGGGGGAACACTGAAGCTTTCTTT. Translated, it gives CASSSTGGNTEAFF.